This TCR beta chain stems from a study of shared clonotypes between healthy human individuals. Genomic DNA belonging to each subset was distributed in equal measure over several immunoSEQ plates. Method: immunoSEQ multiplex PCR; TCRdb's copy keeps in-frame clones and lacks some. The table has roughly 2,000,000 clones, 93% seen once. The V gene's germline CDR1 is MDHEN and CDR2 SYDVKM. Trimming stripped 4 bases from V and 0 bases from J, with 10 bases between. The CDR3 is made up of 14 amino acids. The naive CD8 fraction comprised CD45RO-negative cells positively selected for CCR7 and excluded terminally differentiated effector memory CD45RA+ cells. For this clone: Its antigen remains unknown.

General observations from the study: Several donors had around 5.2% of their naive CD4 clonotypes in common.

The rearrangement links TRBV28 to TRBJ2-7; D is unresolved. Sequencing was done on a sample of naive CD8+ T cells from PBMCs. The receptor's source is a young man in good health. Some clones in this sample may be carry-over from other donors' samples. This chain's CDR3 is CASSYLDGSYEQYF. CDR3 bases: TGTGCCAGCAGTTATCTCGACGGCTCCTACGAGCAGTACTTC.